This T cell receptor beta chain was found in a study of blood T cell repertoires in COVID-19. Study as a whole: Acute and convalescent COVID-19 samples came from the United States, Italy and Spain. The analysed material was cDNA or gDNA that came from T cells, B-cell-depleted T cells, or PBMCs.

Regarding this clone: Other DNA sequences of this sample code for an identical CDR3.

Per the original data handling: Estimation of nucleated cell counts relied on the amplification of reference gene primers. This table comes from immunoSEQ multiplex PCR, and its TCRdb copy is limited to in-frame clones, with some not included. V, J and clone size are taken as reported in that table, and D and trimming were inferred from the DNA itself. Among approximately 150,000 clones listed, around 80% were seen once. V lost 3 bases and J lost 0, with 9 bases in between. CDR1 and CDR2 (germline): KGHSH, LQKENI. This CDR3 has 16 amino acids. The TCR was taken from a woman aged 45 to 65 with acute or convalescent COVID-19. The chain is built from TRBV18 and TRBJ2-6; D not certain. Sequenced sample: peripheral blood. The CDR3 bases are TGTGCCAGCTCACCGCCGGGTAGCTCTGGGGCCAACGTCCTGACTTTC. Translated: CASSPPGSSGANVLTF.